Listed here are 32 T cell receptor beta chains from one sample, sequenced in a study of cytomegalovirus exposure and HLA in healthy donors. Amplification used 60 Vbeta primers and 13 Jbeta primers. Sequencing used immunoSEQ multiplex PCR; TCRdb keeps in-frame clones, though not all of them. The sample has around 130,000 clones, about 79% seen once; the top ten hold roughly 2.6%. Specimen: PBMCs. The receptors originated from a man between 45 and 60 years old in good health and CMV-seronegative.

The rearrangement uses TRBV7-9 and TRBJ2-5, with 8 positions matching TRBD1. The germline CDR1 and CDR2 sequences are SEHNR and FQNEAQ (reference sequence). The CDR3 runs to 16 residues. J gave up 2 bases and V 1 base, and 6 bases lay outside the gene matches. The CDR3 bases are TGTGCCAGCAGCTTAGGGGCAGGGGGCCTTCAAGAGACCCAGTACTTC. Its translation: CASSLGAGGLQETQYF.

J is TRBJ2-1 and V is TRBV5-1, with 12 bases lining up with TRBD2. The V and J ends lost 0 bases and 4 bases, in that order; junction bases with no gene match: 5. The CDR3 contains 17 residues. Germline V gene sequence: CDR1 SGHRS, CDR2 YFSETQ. This CDR3 is CASSLGLAGGSYNEQFF. For the CDR3, the DNA is TGCGCCAGCAGCTTGGGGCTAGCGGGGGGGTCGTACAATGAGCAGTTCTTC.

Here the CDR3 reads CASSLGPGRGDEQFF. CDR3 DNA sequence: TGTGCCAGCAGCTTAGGGCCCGGGAGGGGCGATGAGCAGTTCTTC. The chain recombines TRBV7-2 with TRBJ2-1, with 8 bases lining up with TRBD2. The trim removed 1 base at V and 8 bases at J, leaving 7 bases unmatched. CDR1 and CDR2 from the germline V gene are SGHTA and FQGNSA. This CDR3 is built from 15 residues.

The CDR3 nucleotides are TGTGCCAGCAGCTTATGGGACAGGAATACCAATGAGCAGTTCTTC. Translation gives CASSLWDRNTNEQFF. This chain links TRBV7-9 with TRBJ2-1; 8 positions agree with TRBD1. V was clipped by 2 bases and J by 6 bases; unmatched bases: 6. Per the germline V gene, CDR1 is SEHNR and CDR2 is FQNEAQ (reference sequence). The CDR3 is 15 amino acids.

Only one count was recorded for this clone. This chain joins TRBV5-1 and TRBJ2-5; D gene unclear. V was pared by 0 bases and J by 1 base, with 13 bases between. This CDR3 is built from 16 residues. CDR1 SGHRS and CDR2 YFSETQ come from the germline V gene. Here the CDR3 reads CASSLGQVSPQETQYF. The CDR3 DNA sequence: TGCGCCAGCAGCTTGGGTCAGGTGAGCCCCCAAGAGACCCAGTACTTC.

This clone appeared once. The V call is TRBV6-6, the J call TRBJ2-7; 7 positions agree with TRBD1. The CDR3 contains 15 residues. CDR1 is MNHNY, CDR2 SVGAGI, per germline (reference sequence). J gave up 3 bases and V 6 bases, and 11 bases lay outside the gene matches. CDR3 sequence reads: CASSLIGQAGYEQYF. CDR3 in DNA: TGTGCCAGCAGCCTAATTGGACAGGCTGGCTACGAGCAGTACTTC.

This rearrangement joins TRBV10-2 to TRBJ1-3; 7 bases are shared with TRBD1. Germline CDR1 is WSHSY and CDR2 is SAAADI. V was pared by 6 bases and J by 2 bases, with 4 bases of the junction left unmatched. CDR3 length equals 14 residues. The CDR3 sequence is CASRSQGAGNTIYF. The CDR3 nucleotides read TGCGCCAGCAGGTCCCAGGGGGCTGGAAACACCATATATTTT.

The genes are TRBV4-1 and TRBJ2-6; 7 bases match TRBD1. Unmatched junction bases numbered 9, after V lost 4 bases and J lost 0 bases. Germline V lookup: CDR1 MGHRA, CDR2 YSYEKL. The CDR3 covers 18 residues. The CDR3 sequence: CASSLVGGSSSGANVLTF. CDR3 sequence (DNA): TGCGCCAGCAGCCTAGTAGGGGGCTCCTCCTCTGGGGCCAACGTCCTGACTTTC.

V usage is TRBV6-6 and J usage is TRBJ2-7; 7 bases match TRBD2. V was pared by 6 bases and J by 3 bases, with 14 bases of the junction left unmatched. This CDR3 has 16 residues. Per germline, CDR1 MNHNY and CDR2 SVGAGI (reference sequence). The CDR3: CASRSTYRGGSYEQYF. In DNA form, the CDR3 reads TGTGCCAGCAGATCCACTTACCGCGGGGGAAGCTACGAGCAGTACTTC.

This chain connects TRBV9 to TRBJ2-1; 7 bases agree with TRBD1. The V segment lost 0 bases and the J segment 4 bases; nucleotides outside the gene matches: 4. The CDR3 sequence is 15 residues long. CDR1 and CDR2 from the germline V gene are SGDLS and YYNGEE. CDR3 in DNA: TGTGCCAGCAGCGTAGCTAGGACAGGTTACAATGAGCAGTTCTTC. This encodes CASSVARTGYNEQFF.

The DNA for the CDR3 is TGTGCCAGTAGCTTCATCGGCTATGGCTACACCTTC. Protein product: CASSFIGYGYTF. The chain combines TRBV19 with TRBJ1-2; D call uncertain. CDR3 length equals 12 residues. Germline CDR1 and CDR2: LNHDA and SQIVND (reference sequence). V shed 6 bases and J shed 4 bases, with 9 bases lying between them.

This clone was observed once. The chain has TRBV30 and TRBJ1-5; TRBD1 is a possible D gene (5 bases). Trimming pared 1 base from V and 4 bases from J, leaving 11 bases between. The germline V gene encodes CDR1 GTSNPN and CDR2 SVGIG (reference sequence). The CDR3 is 14 residues long. This chain's CDR3 is CAWSETDANQPQHF. The DNA of the CDR3 is TGTGCCTGGAGTGAGACAGATGCTAATCAGCCCCAGCATTTT. The variable domain in full, completed from reference TRBV30 and TRBJ1-5, reads SQTIHQWPATLVQPVGSPLSLECTVEGTSNPNLYWYRQAAGRGLQLLFYSVGIGQISSEVPQNLSASRPQDRQFILSSKKLLLSDSGFYLCAWSETDANQPQHFGDGTRLSIL.

This chain links TRBV9 with TRBJ2-5, with TRBD2 identical over 9 bases. The CDR3 length is 15 residues. With 4 bases clipped from V and 2 bases from J, the junction kept 6 bases outside the gene matches. Per germline, CDR1 SGDLS and CDR2 YYNGEE. In DNA form, the CDR3 reads TGTGCCAGCAGCCTGTTGGCGGGGGGGCAAGAGACCCAGTACTTC. As protein: CASSLLAGGQETQYF.

The rearrangement uses TRBV9 and TRBJ1-1; the match to TRBD1 covers 9 bases. Germline assignment: CDR1 SGDLS and CDR2 YYNGEE. The trim removed 0 bases at V and 10 bases at J, leaving 10 bases unmatched. CDR3 size: 15 residues. The CDR3 DNA is TGTGCCAGCAGCGTAGGGGGACAGGGAAGCGATGGAGCTTTCTTT. Amino acids: CASSVGGQGSDGAFF.

The J gene is TRBJ2-1, the V gene TRBV19, with TRBD1 identical over 7 bases. The junction had 11 bases not matched to a gene; V was cut back by 6 bases and J by 0 bases. The CDR3 is made up of 17 amino acids. Germline values: CDR1 LNHDA, CDR2 SQIVND (reference sequence). CDR3: CASSNLRQGVSYNEQFF. The CDR3 DNA reads TGTGCCAGTAGCAACCTTCGACAGGGCGTCTCCTACAATGAGCAGTTCTTC. The variable domain in full, completed from reference TRBV19 and TRBJ2-1, reads DGGITQSPKYLFRKEGQNVTLSCEQNLNHDAMYWYRQDPGQGLRLIYYSQIVNDFQKGDIAEGYSVSREKKESFPLTVTSAQKNPTAFYLCASSNLRQGVSYNEQFFGPGTRLTVL.

V gene TRBV10-3 combines with J gene TRBJ1-2; tentative D call: TRBD1 (5 bases). CDR1 and CDR2 (germline): ENHRY, SYGVKD. CDR3 length: 14 amino acids. With 2 bases removed from V and 3 bases from J, the gap between germline ends came to 10 bases. The CDR3 nucleotides are TGTGCCATCAGTGAGACAGGCCGCCACTATGGCTACACCTTC. Protein: CAISETGRHYGYTF.

The V gene is TRBV6-1, the J gene TRBJ2-3, with 10 bases that match TRBD2. Germline lookup yields CDR1 MNHNS and CDR2 SASEGT. The CDR3 sequence is 15 residues long. J gave up 1 base and V 7 bases, and 5 bases lay outside the gene matches. CDR3 sequence reads: CASIHGLAGTDTQYF. CDR3 bases: TGTGCCAGCATCCACGGACTAGCGGGCACAGATACGCAGTATTTT.

The rearrangement links TRBV5-6 to TRBJ2-7; 7 nucleotides agree with TRBD2. The V and J ends lost 6 bases and 2 bases, in that order; junction bases with no gene match: 14. Germline V gives CDR1 SGHDT, CDR2 YYEEEE. CDR3 size: 16 residues. CDR3 sequence (DNA): TGTGCCAGCACGGCCCGGGGGGACTATAAGGCCTACGAGCAGTACTTC. Its protein is CASTARGDYKAYEQYF.

The V call is TRBV6-5, the J call TRBJ2-7; 12 bases agree with TRBD1. CDR3 size: 14 residues. Germline values: CDR1 MNHEY, CDR2 SVGAGI. V shed 6 bases, J shed 6 bases, and the junction held 6 bases outside the gene matches. CDR3 in amino acids: CASRTGQGAGEQYF. CDR3 DNA sequence: TGTGCCAGCAGGACGGGACAGGGGGCTGGCGAGCAGTACTTC.

The rearrangement links TRBV2 to TRBJ2-7, with TRBD1 identical over 8 bases. CDR3 length: 15 residues. Germline V gene sequence: CDR1 SNHLY, CDR2 FYNNEI. Losses at the gene ends were 6 bases for V and 0 bases for J; bases not matched to a gene: 7. In DNA form, the CDR3 reads TGTGCCAGCAGGCTGGACAGGGCTAGCTCCTACGAGCAGTACTTC. Translating gives CASRLDRASSYEQYF.

The V gene is TRBV2, the J gene TRBJ2-7, with TRBD2 matching 8 bases. Looked up from germline, CDR1 is SNHLY and CDR2 is FYNNEI. V lost 7 bases and J lost 1; bases outside the gene matches: 9. CDR3 length equals 15 residues. The CDR3: CASNRGGSQSYEQYF. CDR3 DNA sequence: TGTGCCAGCAACCGCGGGGGGTCACAATCCTACGAGCAGTACTTC.

The chain has TRBV19 and TRBJ1-1, with TRBD1 matching over 8 bases. The CDR3 is 16 residues long. Germline V gene sequence: CDR1 LNHDA, CDR2 SQIVND (reference sequence). Unmatched junction bases numbered 10, after V lost 7 bases and J lost 0 bases. In DNA, the CDR3 is TGTGCCAGTACCCGAGTGGGACAGGTACTGAACACTGAAGCTTTCTTT. It encodes CASTRVGQVLNTEAFF.

The J gene is TRBJ1-4, the V gene TRBV7-9; D gene ambiguous. From germline, CDR1 is SEHNR and CDR2 FQNEAQ (reference sequence). The length of the CDR3 is 16 residues. V was pared by 0 bases and J by 7 bases, with 15 bases between. The DNA for the CDR3 is TGTGCCAGCAGCTTAGCGCTGAGAGGTCGAGGTGAAAAACTGTTTTTT. It translates to CASSLALRGRGEKLFF.

J is TRBJ2-7 and V is TRBV5-1, with 10 bases fitting TRBD1. The CDR3 contains 15 residues. J gave up 6 bases and V 4 bases, and 10 bases lay outside the gene matches. Germline assignment: CDR1 SGHRS and CDR2 YFSETQ. CDR3: CASSLGGQGRGEQYF. The DNA of the CDR3 is TGCGCCAGCAGCCTGGGGGGACAGGGGCGAGGCGAGCAGTACTTC.

The chain uses TRBV30 and TRBJ1-6, with a possible D match to TRBD1 (5 bases). Between the trimmed V and J ends, which lost 0 bases and 10 bases, there was a span of 19 bases. The germline gives CDR1 GTSNPN, CDR2 SVGIG (reference sequence). The CDR3 has 16 amino acids. The CDR3 coding sequence is TGTGCCTGGAGTGTATTAGGGGAGGGAAGTGGATCACCCCTCCACTTT. This gives the protein CAWSVLGEGSGSPLHF.

The genes are TRBV29-1 and TRBJ2-7, with 12 bases that match TRBD1. The germline gives CDR1 SQVTM, CDR2 ANQGSEA. The CDR3 is 21 residues long. J gave up 3 bases and V 2 bases, and 23 bases lay outside the gene matches. Written as DNA, the CDR3 is TGCAGCGTTGAAACGGGAAAAGTGATGGGCCCGGGGACAGGGGGCTTCTACGAGCAGTACTTC. It is translated as CSVETGKVMGPGTGGFYEQYF.

V gene TRBV4-3 combines with J gene TRBJ1-2; TRBD1 aligns across 7 bases. The V gene's germline CDR1 is LGHNA and CDR2 YSLEER. The CDR3 is 19 amino acids. V shed 2 bases and J 6 bases; nucleotides not matched to a gene: 21. The CDR3 DNA is TGCGCCAGCAGCCAATTCCCCGGGACAGTATTTTCGCGAGTGGATGGCTACACCTTC. It yields the protein CASSQFPGTVFSRVDGYTF.

The chain joins TRBV2 to TRBJ1-1, with D possibly being TRBD1 (6 bases). The CDR3 length is 16 residues. Germline values: CDR1 SNHLY, CDR2 FYNNEI. With 2 bases removed from V and 3 bases from J, the gap between germline ends came to 16 bases. CDR3 sequence (DNA): TGTGCCAGCAGTGAATCGTGGGGAGGGGGGTACACTGAAGCTTTCTTT. Its translation: CASSESWGGGYTEAFF.

V is TRBV5-1 and J is TRBJ1-2, with 8 positions matching TRBD1. V dropped 3 bases and J dropped 6; count of bases not matched to a gene: 13. The CDR3 consists of 16 residues. From germline, CDR1 is SGHRS and CDR2 YFSETQ. The CDR3 sequence is CASSYNRGNSIDGYTF. In DNA, the CDR3 is TGCGCCAGCAGCTACAACAGGGGGAATTCAATAGATGGCTACACCTTC. Drawing the rest from reference TRBV5-1 and TRBJ1-2, the complete variable domain is KAGVTQTPRYLIKTRGQQVTLSCSPISGHRSVSWYQQTPGQGLQFLFEYFSETQRNKGNFPGRFSGRQFSNSRSEMNVSTLELGDSALYLCASSYNRGNSIDGYTFGSGTRLTVV.

This chain links TRBV5-4 with TRBJ1-2, with 8 bases fitting TRBD1. The ends lost 2 bases at V and 1 base at J; junction bases unmatched: 4. The CDR3 spans 15 residues. Germline V gives CDR1 SGHNT, CDR2 YYREEE (reference sequence). The CDR3 reads CASSLGQGFNYGYTF. CDR3 nucleotides: TGTGCCAGCAGCTTAGGACAGGGTTTTAACTATGGCTACACCTTC.

This sequence joins TRBV5-1 and TRBJ1-3; TRBD1 is a possible D gene (6 bases). Germline assignment: CDR1 SGHRS and CDR2 YFSETQ. This CDR3 contains 15 residues. V was clipped by 3 bases and J by 0 bases, with 10 bases between them. As DNA, the CDR3 is TGCGCCAGCAGCTCTACAGGGTCCTCTGGAAACACCATATATTTT. Translated, it gives CASSSTGSSGNTIYF.

CDR3 amino acids: CASSSQIGGQETQYF. For the CDR3, the DNA is TGTGCCAGCAGCTCCCAAATCGGGGGGCAAGAGACCCAGTACTTC. The rearrangement joins TRBV11-2 to TRBJ2-5; 7 nucleotides match TRBD2. The V and J ends lost 4 bases and 2 bases, in that order; junction bases with no gene match: 7. The CDR3 covers 15 residues. The germline V gene encodes CDR1 SGHAT and CDR2 FQNNGV. The entire variable domain, with the rest obtained from reference TRBV11-2 and TRBJ2-5, is as follows: EAGVAQSPRYKIIEKRQSVAFWCNPISGHATLYWYQQILGQGPKLLIQFQNNGVVDDSQLPKDRFSAERLKGVDSTLKIQPAKLEDSAVYLCASSSQIGGQETQYFGPGTRLLVL.